The entry below describes one T cell receptor (beta chain). Its antigen is unidentified. The primer mix had 60 Vbeta and 13 Jbeta primers. Repertoires were generated with immunoSEQ multiplex PCR, while TCRdb's copy carries only in-frame clones and drops some. Of over 80,000 clones detected, just under 80% appear once; the ten largest clones hold under 4%. This entry comes from a study of cytomegalovirus exposure and HLA in healthy donors. As for the study in general: Unique TCR beta sequences numbering approximately 100 million came from about 179 million T cells in an earlier analysis. The study's findings and limits: The majority of CMV-associated TCR beta chains were reported as apparently HLA-restricted in a later analysis.

This CDR3 contains 14 residues. The ends were cut back, 3 bases at V and 5 bases at J, with 10 bases in the middle. Germline values: CDR1 KGHSH, CDR2 LQKENI. Source material: PBMCs. The clonotype originates from a woman aged 40 to 50 in good health and CMV-seronegative. The chain employs TRBV18 and TRBJ1-4; tentatively, D is TRBD1 (5 bases). CDR3 in DNA: TGTGCCAGCTCACCGTCCGGGGGGAATGAAAAACTGTTTTTT. Amino acids: CASSPSGGNEKLFF.